In its sample, the clone carrying this T cell receptor (beta chain) was seen many times. Its antigen is not known. Germline V CDR1 and CDR2: GTSNPN, SVGIG (reference sequence). The V segment lost 7 bases and the J segment 8 bases; nucleotides outside the gene matches: 17. The CDR3 runs to 17 residues. Both iRepertoire HTBI primers and Arm-PCR of CDR3 regions were used to build the TCR beta libraries. TCRdb re-analysed the multiplex PCR reads in MiXCR, keeping a single row per CDR3 protein. The table includes a few hundred thousand distinct CDR3 sequences, 12% detected once. This record belongs to a study of regulatory T cells in long-lasting Graves disease. Whole-study context: Antithyroid drugs had been taken by newly diagnosed Graves' patients for under 3 months.

Notes on the study in general: A greater number of public clonotypes (around 3,000) was shared by persistent patients than by new patients (roughly 930).

Regarding time point: newly diagnosed GD, antithyroid drugs for less than 3 months. PBMCs provided the RNA from which the TCR library was made. Another study also made use of these data, one on T cells in Graves' hyperthyroidism and ophthalmopathy.

The sample consisted of peripheral blood mononuclear cells (PBMCs), taken at new diagnosis, from a patient treated with antithyroid drugs. The chain uses TRBV30 and TRBJ2-1; 13 positions match TRBD2. The sequence was obtained from a woman under 30 with Graves disease. CDR3 residues: CALGTTRTSGSIDEQFF. CDR3 coding DNA: TGTGCCTTAGGAACGACGCGGACTAGCGGGAGCATCGATGAGCAGTTCTTC.